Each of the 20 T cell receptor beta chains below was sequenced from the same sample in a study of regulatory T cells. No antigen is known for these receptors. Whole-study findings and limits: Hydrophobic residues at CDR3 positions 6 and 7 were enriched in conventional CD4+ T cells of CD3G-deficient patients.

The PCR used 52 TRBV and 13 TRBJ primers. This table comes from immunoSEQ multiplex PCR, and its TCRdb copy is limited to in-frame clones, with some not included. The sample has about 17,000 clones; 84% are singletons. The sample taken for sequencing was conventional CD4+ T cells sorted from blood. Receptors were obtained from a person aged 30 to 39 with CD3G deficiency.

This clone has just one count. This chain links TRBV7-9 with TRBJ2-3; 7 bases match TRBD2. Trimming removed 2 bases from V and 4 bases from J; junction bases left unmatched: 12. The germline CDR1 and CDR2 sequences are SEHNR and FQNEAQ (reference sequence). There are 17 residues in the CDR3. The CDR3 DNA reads TGTGCCAGCAGCTTAAGTCGGGCGGGAGAAGGAGCAGATACGCAGTATTTT. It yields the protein CASSLSRAGEGADTQYF.

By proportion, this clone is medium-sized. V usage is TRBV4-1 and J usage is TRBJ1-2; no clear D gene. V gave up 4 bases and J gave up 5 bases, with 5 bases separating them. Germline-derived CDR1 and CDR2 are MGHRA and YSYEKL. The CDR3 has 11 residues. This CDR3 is CASSLNYGYTF. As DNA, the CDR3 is TGCGCCAGCAGCCTCAATTATGGCTACACCTTC.

The CDR3 loop is CASSFPGSYGYTF. In nucleotides, the CDR3 is TGTGCCAGCAGTTTCCCAGGGTCCTATGGCTACACCTTC. V usage is TRBV28 and J usage is TRBJ1-2, with D possibly being TRBD1 (5 bases). Trimming removed 3 bases from V and 4 bases from J, with 9 bases in between. Per the germline V gene, CDR1 is MDHEN and CDR2 is SYDVKM. The CDR3 totals 13 residues.

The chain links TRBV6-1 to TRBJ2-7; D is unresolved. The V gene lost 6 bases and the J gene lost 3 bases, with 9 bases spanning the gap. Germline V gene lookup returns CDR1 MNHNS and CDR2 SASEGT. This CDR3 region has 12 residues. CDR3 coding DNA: TGTGCCAGCAGCGGCAGGAACTACGAGCAGTACTTC. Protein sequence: CASSGRNYEQYF.

DNA of the CDR3: TGTGCCAGCAGTGGACAGGTTGGGAGATTTGGCAAAAACATTCAGTACTTC. It encodes CASSGQVGRFGKNIQYF. The V and J genes are TRBV6-1 and TRBJ2-4; D might be TRBD1 (6 bases). This CDR3 is built from 17 residues. V was clipped by 4 bases and J by 3 bases, with 19 bases between them. Germline CDR1 reads MNHNS; CDR2 reads SASEGT.

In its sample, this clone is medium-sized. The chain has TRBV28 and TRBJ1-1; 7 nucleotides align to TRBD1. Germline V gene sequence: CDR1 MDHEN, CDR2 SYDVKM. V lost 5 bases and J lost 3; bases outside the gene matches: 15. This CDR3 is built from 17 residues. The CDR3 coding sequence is TGTGCCAGCAGTGCTTCCCCAGGGGGTGGACGGGACACTGAAGCTTTCTTT. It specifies CASSASPGGGRDTEAFF.

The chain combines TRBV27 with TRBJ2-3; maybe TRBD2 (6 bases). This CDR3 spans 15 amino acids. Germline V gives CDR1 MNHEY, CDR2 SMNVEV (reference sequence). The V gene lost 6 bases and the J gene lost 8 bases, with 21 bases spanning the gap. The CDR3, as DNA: TGTGCCAGCAGCCCAGGACGAGGGAGGTACGGTACGCAGTATTTT. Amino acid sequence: CASSPGRGRYGTQYF.

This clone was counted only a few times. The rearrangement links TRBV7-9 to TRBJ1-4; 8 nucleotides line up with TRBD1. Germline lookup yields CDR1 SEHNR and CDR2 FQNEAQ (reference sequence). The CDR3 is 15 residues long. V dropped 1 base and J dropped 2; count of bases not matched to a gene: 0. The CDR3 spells CASSLGQGTNEKLFF. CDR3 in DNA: TGTGCCAGCAGCTTAGGACAGGGGACTAATGAAAAACTGTTTTTT. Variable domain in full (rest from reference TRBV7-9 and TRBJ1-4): DTGVSQNPRHKITKRGQNVTFRCDPISEHNRLYWYRQTLGQGPEFLTYFQNEAQLEKSRLLSDRFSAERPKGSFSTLEIQRTEQGDSAMYLCASSLGQGTNEKLFFGSGTQLSVL.

In DNA, the CDR3 is TGTGCCAGCAGAGAGGCAGGGGGATTATACGAGCAGTACTTC. Protein product: CASREAGGLYEQYF. The gene calls are TRBV6-1 and TRBJ2-7, with 7 bases identical to TRBD1. CDR3 length: 14 residues. The trim removed 6 bases at V and 4 bases at J, leaving 9 bases unmatched. CDR1 is MNHNS and CDR2 is SASEGT in the germline V gene.

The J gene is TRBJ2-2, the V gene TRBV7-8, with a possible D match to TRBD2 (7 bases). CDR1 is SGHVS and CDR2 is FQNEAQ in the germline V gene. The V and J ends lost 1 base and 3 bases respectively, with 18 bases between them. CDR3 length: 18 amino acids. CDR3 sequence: CASSLGPWGGLDTGELFF. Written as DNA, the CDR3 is TGTGCCAGCAGCTTAGGCCCCTGGGGGGGCCTCGACACCGGGGAGCTGTTTTTT.

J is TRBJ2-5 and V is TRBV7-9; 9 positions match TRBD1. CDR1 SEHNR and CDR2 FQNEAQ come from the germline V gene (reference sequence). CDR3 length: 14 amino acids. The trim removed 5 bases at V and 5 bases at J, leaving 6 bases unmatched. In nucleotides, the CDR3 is TGTGCCAGCAGCCGCGGGACAGGGATCGAGACCCAGTACTTC. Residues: CASSRGTGIETQYF.

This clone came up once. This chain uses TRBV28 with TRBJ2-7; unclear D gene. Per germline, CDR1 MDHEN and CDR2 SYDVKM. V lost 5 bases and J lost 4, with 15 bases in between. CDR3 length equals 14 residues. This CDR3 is CASSSSGDWYEQYF. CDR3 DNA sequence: TGTGCCAGCAGTAGTTCCGGAGATTGGTACGAGCAGTACTTC.

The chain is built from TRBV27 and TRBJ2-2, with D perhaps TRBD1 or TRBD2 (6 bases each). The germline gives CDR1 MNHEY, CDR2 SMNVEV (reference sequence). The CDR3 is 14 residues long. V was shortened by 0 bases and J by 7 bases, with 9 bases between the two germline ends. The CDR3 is CASSLSGGGGELFF. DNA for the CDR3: TGTGCCAGCAGTTTATCGGGGGGCGGCGGGGAGCTGTTTTTT.

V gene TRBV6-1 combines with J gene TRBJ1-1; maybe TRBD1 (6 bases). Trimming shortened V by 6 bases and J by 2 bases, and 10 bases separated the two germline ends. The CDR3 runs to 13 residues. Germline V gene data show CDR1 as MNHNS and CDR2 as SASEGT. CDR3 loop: CASRVQGNTEAFF. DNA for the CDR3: TGTGCCAGCAGGGTACAGGGAAACACTGAAGCTTTCTTT.

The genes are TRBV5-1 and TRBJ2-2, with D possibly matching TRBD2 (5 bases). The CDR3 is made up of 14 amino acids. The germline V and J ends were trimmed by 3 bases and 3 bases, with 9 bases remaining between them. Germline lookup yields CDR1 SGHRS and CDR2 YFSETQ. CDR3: CASSWESYTGELFF. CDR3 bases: TGCGCCAGCAGCTGGGAGAGCTACACCGGGGAGCTGTTTTTT.

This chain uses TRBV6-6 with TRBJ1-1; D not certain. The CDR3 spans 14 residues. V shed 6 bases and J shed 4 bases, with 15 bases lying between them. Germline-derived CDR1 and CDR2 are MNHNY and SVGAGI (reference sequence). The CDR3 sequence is CASSRVTAGTEAFF. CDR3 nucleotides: TGTGCCAGCAGCCGTGTGACGGCTGGCACTGAAGCTTTCTTT.

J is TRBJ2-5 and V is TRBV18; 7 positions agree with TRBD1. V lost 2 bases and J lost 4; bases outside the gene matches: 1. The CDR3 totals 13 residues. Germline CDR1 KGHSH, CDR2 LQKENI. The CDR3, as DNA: TGTGCCAGCTCACCAGGGACAGCAGAGACCCAGTACTTC. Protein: CASSPGTAETQYF.

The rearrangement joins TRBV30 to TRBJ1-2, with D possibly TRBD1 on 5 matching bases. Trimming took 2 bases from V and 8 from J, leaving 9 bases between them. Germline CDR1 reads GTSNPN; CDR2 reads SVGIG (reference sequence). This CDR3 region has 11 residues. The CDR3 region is CAWSQGVGYTF. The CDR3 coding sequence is TGTGCCTGGAGTCAAGGGGTCGGCTACACCTTC.

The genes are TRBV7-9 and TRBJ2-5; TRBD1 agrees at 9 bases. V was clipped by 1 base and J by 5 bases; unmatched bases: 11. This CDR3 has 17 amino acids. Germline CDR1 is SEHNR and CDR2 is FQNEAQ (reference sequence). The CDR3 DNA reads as TGTGCCAGCAGCTTAGGTTCTACAGGGGGCAGCTCGGAGACCCAGTACTTC. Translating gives CASSLGSTGGSSETQYF.

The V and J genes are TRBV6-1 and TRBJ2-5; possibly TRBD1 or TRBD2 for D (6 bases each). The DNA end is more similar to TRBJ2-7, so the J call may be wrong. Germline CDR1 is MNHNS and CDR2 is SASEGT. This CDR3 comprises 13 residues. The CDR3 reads CASSRGGSYEQYF. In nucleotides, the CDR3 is TGTGCCAGCAGTCGAGGGGGGTCCTACGAGCAGTACTTC.